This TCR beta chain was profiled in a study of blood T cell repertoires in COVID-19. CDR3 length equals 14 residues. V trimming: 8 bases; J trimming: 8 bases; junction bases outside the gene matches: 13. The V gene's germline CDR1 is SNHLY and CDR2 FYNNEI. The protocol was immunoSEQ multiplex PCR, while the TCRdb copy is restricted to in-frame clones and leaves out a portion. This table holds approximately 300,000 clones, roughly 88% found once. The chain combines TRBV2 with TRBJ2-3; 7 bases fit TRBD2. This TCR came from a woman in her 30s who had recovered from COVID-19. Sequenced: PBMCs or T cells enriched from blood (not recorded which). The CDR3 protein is CASWGLQRFGTQYF. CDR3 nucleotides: TGTGCCAGCTGGGGACTACAAAGATTCGGTACGCAGTATTTT.